This T cell receptor beta chain was recorded in a study of neoadjuvant anti-PD-1 for oral cavity cancer. CDR3 length: 12 amino acids. V lost 5 bases and J 3 bases, leaving 4 bases between the germline ends. Per germline, CDR1 SGHNT and CDR2 YENEEA. Some clones are missing from TCRdb's copy, which holds only in-frame ones; the method was immunoSEQ multiplex PCR. The repertoire has about 16,000 clones, 72% of them found once; the top ten carry over 2%. The receptor was isolated from a person between 40 and 85 years old with oral cavity squamous cell carcinoma. The sample consisted of PBMCs, taken before nivolumab (anti-PD-1) treatment. The V gene is TRBV11-3, the J gene TRBJ2-2; D not resolved. Here the CDR3 reads CASSPYTGELFF. DNA of the CDR3: TGTGCCAGCAGCCCTTACACCGGGGAGCTGTTTTTT.